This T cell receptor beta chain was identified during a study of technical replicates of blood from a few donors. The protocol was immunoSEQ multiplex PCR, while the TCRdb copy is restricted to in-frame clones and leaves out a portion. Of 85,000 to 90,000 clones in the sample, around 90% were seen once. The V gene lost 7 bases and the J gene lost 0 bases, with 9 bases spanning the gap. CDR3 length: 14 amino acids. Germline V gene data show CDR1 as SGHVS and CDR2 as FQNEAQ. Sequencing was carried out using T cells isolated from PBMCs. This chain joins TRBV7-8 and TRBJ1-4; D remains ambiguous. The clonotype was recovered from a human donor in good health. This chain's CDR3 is CASTSVTTNEKLFF. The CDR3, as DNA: TGTGCCAGCACCTCAGTTACAACTAATGAAAAACTGTTTTTT.